These 28 T cell receptor beta chains came from one sample sequenced in a study of CXCR3-negative and CXCR3-positive naive CD8 T cells. Findings and limits, study-wide: A higher hydrophobicity marked the TRB CDR3s of CXCR3-positive naive cells versus CXCR3-negative naive cells.

TRB cDNA was prepared as libraries by UMI-labeled 5' RACE. TCRdb processed the 5' RACE reads again and assigns one entry to each CDR3 protein, with no DNA. The sample yields some 120,000 distinct CDR3 sequences, of which the top ten take up around 0.62%. No antigens are known for them. Input material: naive CXCR3+ CD8+ T cells from blood. Subset here: CD45RO-CCR7+CD27+CD95- naive CD8+ T cells expressing CXCR3 (TNR3+). Every receptor here comes from a human donor in good health. Some clones in this sample may be carry-over from other donors' samples.

This chain uses TRBV29-1 with TRBJ1-5; TCRdb selects TRBD1, and the lack of DNA leaves this call unchecked. This CDR3 spans 13 amino acids. Per germline, CDR1 SQVTM and CDR2 ANQGSEA. This chain's CDR3 is CSVLGQGSQPQHF.

This chain connects TRBV28 to TRBJ2-1; there is no DNA to check the TCRdb D call of TRBD1. The CDR3 extends over 17 amino acids. Germline CDR1 is MDHEN and CDR2 is SYDVKM. Here the CDR3 reads CASSLISPGTFNNEQFF. The complete variable domain, with remaining parts taken from reference TRBV28 and TRBJ2-1, reads DVKVTQSSRYLVKRTGEKVFLECVQDMDHENMFWYRQDPGLGLRLIYFSYDVKMKEKGDIPEGYSVSREKKERFSLILESASTNQTSMYLCASSLISPGTFNNEQFFGPGTRLTVL.

This sequence joins TRBV14 and TRBJ2-7; the TCRdb D gene call, TRBD2, has no DNA to confirm it. Germline V gives CDR1 SGHDN, CDR2 FVKESK. CDR3 length equals 17 residues. CDR3 region: CASSERAIVVYQYEQYF.

The rearrangement uses TRBV28 and TRBJ1-1; TCRdb names TRBD1, which stays unverified in the absence of DNA. The CDR3 contains 12 residues. Germline V gene lookup returns CDR1 MDHEN and CDR2 SYDVKM. The CDR3 sequence: CASSQDGGSVFF.

This chain connects TRBV7-6 to TRBJ1-1; the D gene TCRdb calls, TRBD1, cannot be checked with no DNA. Germline CDR1 SGHVS, CDR2 FNYEAQ. CDR3 length: 15 residues. CDR3 residues: CASSPMLQGRTEAFF.

The genes are TRBV12-3 or TRBV12-4 and TRBJ2-5; without DNA, the TCRdb call of TRBD2 cannot be checked. CDR3 length: 12 residues. The CDR3 spells CASSFGGETQYF.

The chain employs TRBV12-3 or TRBV12-4 and TRBJ1-4; TCRdb's D call of TRBD1 is untestable without DNA. The CDR3 sequence is 16 residues long. The CDR3 region is CASSSPWDTTNEKLFF.

The chain combines TRBV7-9 with TRBJ2-1; without DNA, the TCRdb call of TRBD2 cannot be checked. Germline V lookup: CDR1 SEHNR, CDR2 FQNEAQ (reference sequence). This CDR3 has 16 residues. CDR3 protein: CASSIHSSGRYNEQFF.

The chain combines TRBV7-2 with TRBJ2-2. The germline CDR1 and CDR2 sequences are SGHTA and FQGNSA. The CDR3 length is 11 residues. This CDR3 is CASRPSGELFF.

The gene calls are TRBV4-1 and TRBJ2-1. The CDR3 is 14 amino acids. Germline values: CDR1 MGHRA, CDR2 YSYEKL. CDR3 loop: CASSAGTTSNEQFF.

The chain employs TRBV29-1 and TRBJ1-5; TCRdb lists TRBD1, though no DNA is available to test this call. From germline, CDR1 is SQVTM and CDR2 ANQGSEA. The CDR3 has 19 residues. The CDR3 protein is CSVEVKTGIVVRSNQPQHF.

The rearrangement joins TRBV29-1 to TRBJ2-3; TCRdb selects TRBD1, and the lack of DNA leaves this call unchecked. This CDR3 has 13 residues. Germline V gene sequence: CDR1 SQVTM, CDR2 ANQGSEA. Here the CDR3 reads CSGGTGGGDTQYF.

This CDR3 reads CASSLDSWTGQNTEAFF. This rearrangement joins TRBV7-9 to TRBJ1-1; the D call of TRBD1 rests on TCRdb alone, since no DNA is present to check it. The CDR3 totals 17 residues. Germline V CDR1 and CDR2: SEHNR, FQNEAQ (reference sequence).

The chain recombines TRBV20-1 with TRBJ2-3; the TCRdb call, TRBD2, lacks DNA for checking. The CDR3 has 15 amino acids. Germline CDR1 is DFQATT and CDR2 is SNEGSKA (reference sequence). CDR3: CSARGLADHTDTQYF.

The CDR3 spells CASSYLQTGSQETQYF. The chain is built from TRBV6-5 and TRBJ2-5; the D gene TCRdb calls, TRBD2, cannot be checked with no DNA. This CDR3 has 16 amino acids. Germline V gives CDR1 MNHEY, CDR2 SVGAGI.

The V call is TRBV6-5, the J call TRBJ2-2. From germline, CDR1 is MNHEY and CDR2 SVGAGI. The CDR3 has 15 amino acids. CDR3 sequence reads: CASSYSTGNTGELFF.

This chain connects TRBV7-9 to TRBJ2-7; TCRdb picks TRBD1, but there is no DNA to check that call. CDR1 and CDR2 from the germline V gene are SEHNR and FQNEAQ (reference sequence). This CDR3 is 15 amino acids long. CDR3 amino acids: CASSPRDRGLDEQYF.

This sequence joins TRBV5-1 and TRBJ2-7; the D gene TCRdb calls, TRBD1, cannot be checked with no DNA. Germline V gene data show CDR1 as SGHRS and CDR2 as YFSETQ. The CDR3 is 16 amino acids. CDR3 loop: CASSLGDRFPSYEQYF.

The chain carries TRBV7-9 and TRBJ1-1; TCRdb returns TRBD1, unconfirmable since there is no DNA. The CDR3 is made up of 13 amino acids. Looked up from germline, CDR1 is SEHNR and CDR2 is FQNEAQ (reference sequence). The chain's CDR3 is CASSPPSAQGAFF.

The chain employs TRBV4-2 and TRBJ2-1; the D gene TCRdb calls, TRBD2, cannot be checked with no DNA. In germline, CDR1 is LGHNA, CDR2 YNFKEQ. The CDR3 consists of 12 residues. CDR3 sequence reads: CASLSGRNEQFF.

The chain carries TRBV11-3 and TRBJ2-1; the D call of TRBD2 rests on TCRdb alone, since no DNA is present to check it. This CDR3 comprises 14 residues. CDR1 SGHNT and CDR2 YENEEA come from the germline V gene. The CDR3 here is CASSLVSSGDEQFF.

The rearrangement joins TRBV9 to TRBJ2-3; the TCRdb call, TRBD1, lacks DNA for checking. The CDR3 covers 15 residues. Germline V gene lookup returns CDR1 SGDLS and CDR2 YYNGEE. The CDR3 here is CASSVGQGGTDTQYF. The full variable domain, rest sourced from reference TRBV9 and TRBJ2-3, is DSGVTQTPKHLITATGQRVTLRCSPRSGDLSVYWYQQSLDQGLQFLIQYYNGEERAKGNILERFSAQQFPDLHSELNLSSLELGDSALYFCASSVGQGGTDTQYFGPGTRLTVL.

V gene TRBV6-5 combines with J gene TRBJ1-2; as DNA is missing, the TRBD1 call by TCRdb cannot be tested. Per the germline V gene, CDR1 is MNHEY and CDR2 is SVGAGI. The CDR3 extends over 12 amino acids. The CDR3: CASKDAGAGYTF.

The chain is built from TRBV2 and TRBJ1-1. The CDR3 is 12 amino acids. Germline assignment: CDR1 SNHLY and CDR2 FYNNEI. The chain's CDR3 is CASSDREVEAFF.

The chain is built from TRBV7-6 and TRBJ2-2; TCRdb designates TRBD1, a call that cannot be tested without DNA. Germline V gives CDR1 SGHVS, CDR2 FNYEAQ. This CDR3 is 15 amino acids long. The CDR3 loop is CASSPGALWPGELFF.

The rearrangement uses TRBV4-1 and TRBJ2-1; TCRdb's D gene call, TRBD2, goes unchecked for lack of DNA. The CDR3 extends over 15 amino acids. Germline V gene sequence: CDR1 MGHRA, CDR2 YSYEKL. Here the CDR3 reads CASSQPGLAIDEQFF.

V gene TRBV12-3 or TRBV12-4 combines with J gene TRBJ2-2; TCRdb designates TRBD2, a call that cannot be tested without DNA. There are 15 residues in the CDR3. CDR3 residues: CASSGTRGDTGELFF.

V and J are TRBV5-1 and TRBJ2-1. CDR3 length: 13 amino acids. Germline assignment: CDR1 SGHRS and CDR2 YFSETQ. CDR3 sequence: CASSLLSSNEQFF.